The 18 T cell receptor beta chains below all came from one sample that was sequenced in a study of T cell responses to AZD1222 COVID-19 vaccine. Data came from immunoSEQ multiplex PCR; TCRdb stores just in-frame clones and leaves some out. This sample has about 78,000 clones, with roughly 87% found just once. Sequencing used peripheral blood, obtained on day 0 of AZD1222 vaccination. The receptors stem from an adult in good health.

The rearrangement uses TRBV7-2 and TRBJ1-4, with 11 positions matching TRBD1. After removal of 4 bases from V and 5 bases from J, the junction contained 3 bases not matched to a gene. Germline CDR1 is SGHTA and CDR2 is FQGNSA. This CDR3 region has 15 residues. CDR3 protein: CASSSRDRGNEKLFF. The CDR3 DNA follows: TGTGCCAGCAGCTCGCGGGACAGGGGGAATGAAAAACTGTTTTTT. The whole variable domain, filled in from reference TRBV7-2 and TRBJ1-4, reads GAGVSQSPSNKVTEKGKDVELRCDPISGHTALYWYRQSLGQGLEFLIYFQGNSAPDKSGLPSDRFSAERTGGSVSTLTIQRTQQEDSAVYLCASSSRDRGNEKLFFGSGTQLSVL.

The V call is TRBV10-3, the J call TRBJ2-3, with 14 bases that match TRBD2. Germline CDR1 ENHRY, CDR2 SYGVKD. The CDR3 length is 17 residues. Unmatched junction bases numbered 6, after V lost 6 bases and J lost 1 base. The CDR3 DNA reads as TGTGCCATCAGCAATGGACTAGCGGGAGGACGCACAGATACGCAGTATTTT. Its protein is CAISNGLAGGRTDTQYF.

V is TRBV4-2 and J is TRBJ2-2; TRBD2 agrees at 10 bases. The CDR3 consists of 15 residues. The germline V gene has CDR1 LGHNA and CDR2 YNFKEQ. With V trimmed by 4 bases and J by 1 base, 0 bases remained unmatched. CDR3 region: CASSPSGGNTGELFF. The CDR3 nucleotides read TGTGCCAGCAGCCCTAGCGGGGGGAACACCGGGGAGCTGTTTTTT.

J is TRBJ1-5 and V is TRBV6-1, with D perhaps matching TRBD1 (5 bases). Germline-derived CDR1 and CDR2 are MNHNS and SASEGT. The ends were cut back, 2 bases at V and 6 bases at J, with 8 bases in the middle. The CDR3 covers 13 residues. The CDR3 DNA reads as TGTGCCAGCAGTGAATTAGGGGTTCAGCCCCAGCATTTT. Protein: CASSELGVQPQHF.

The V and J genes are TRBV9 and TRBJ2-1; D might be TRBD2 (5 bases). Germline CDR1 reads SGDLS; CDR2 reads YYNGEE. Trimming cost V 5 bases and J 11 bases, with 17 bases left between them. The CDR3 is made up of 13 amino acids. The CDR3 region is CASSPTREPQQFF. For the CDR3, the DNA is TGTGCCAGCAGTCCAACCCGGGAACCACAGCAGTTCTTC.

The rearrangement links TRBV7-8 to TRBJ2-7, with 8 bases identical to TRBD1. V was pared by 3 bases and J by 7 bases, with 8 bases of the junction left unmatched. Germline V gene data show CDR1 as SGHVS and CDR2 as FQNEAQ. The CDR3 is made up of 14 amino acids. The CDR3 loop reads CASSFIGQGREQYF. In DNA, the CDR3 is TGTGCCAGCAGCTTCATCGGACAGGGAAGGGAGCAGTACTTC.

The gene calls are TRBV10-2 and TRBJ1-5; the match to TRBD1 covers 9 bases. This CDR3 region has 16 residues. Germline trimming cut 3 bases from V and 4 bases from J; bases unmatched to any gene: 7. Per the germline V gene, CDR1 is WSHSY and CDR2 is SAAADI. CDR3 DNA sequence: TGCGCCAGCAGTGAAGGGATCGGGACAGGGAATCAGCCCCAGCATTTT. Protein sequence: CASSEGIGTGNQPQHF.

The chain has TRBV27 and TRBJ1-3; the D gene is possibly TRBD1 (5 bases). Germline V gives CDR1 MNHEY, CDR2 SMNVEV (reference sequence). Trimming removed 6 bases from V and 0 bases from J, with 15 bases in between. CDR3 length: 16 residues. The CDR3 spells CASRTTTQGSGNTIYF. CDR3 DNA sequence: TGTGCCAGCAGAACCACAACTCAGGGCTCTGGAAACACCATATATTTT.

The chain has TRBV19 and TRBJ2-5, with D possibly matching TRBD1 (6 bases). Germline V gene data show CDR1 as LNHDA and CDR2 as SQIVND (reference sequence). V was clipped by 9 bases and J by 2 bases, with 16 bases between them. This CDR3 is built from 14 residues. In DNA form, the CDR3 reads TGTGCCAGCCGAAAAGAGAGGGGGCAAGAGACCCAGTACTTC. It yields the protein CASRKERGQETQYF.

The chain employs TRBV20-1 and TRBJ2-3, with a possible D match to TRBD1 (6 bases). Looked up from germline, CDR1 is DFQATT and CDR2 is SNEGSKA (reference sequence). This CDR3 has 11 residues. Trimming removed 6 bases from V and 9 bases from J, with 13 bases in between. CDR3 loop: CSATTGRTQYF. CDR3 DNA: TGCAGTGCCACGACAGGAAGGACGCAGTATTTT.

V and J are TRBV7-6 and TRBJ2-2; D is unresolved. V was cut by 1 base and J by 1 base, with 4 bases left in between. The CDR3 covers 14 residues. CDR1 SGHVS and CDR2 FNYEAQ come from the germline V gene. The CDR3 DNA is TGTGCCAGCAGCTTAGGGCGGAACACCGGGGAGCTGTTTTTT. Translating it yields CASSLGRNTGELFF.

The rearrangement links TRBV5-6 to TRBJ1-2; possibly TRBD1 for D (5 bases). Trimming shortened V by 0 bases and J by 5 bases, and 5 bases separated the two germline ends. The CDR3 sequence is 12 residues long. Germline lookup yields CDR1 SGHDT and CDR2 YYEEEE. The CDR3 nucleotides are TGTGCCAGCAGCTTGGGGGGGTATGGCTACACCTTC. Translating it yields CASSLGGYGYTF.

V gene TRBV11-3 combines with J gene TRBJ1-1, with D possibly matching TRBD1 (5 bases). The CDR3 runs 12 residues. CDR1 SGHNT and CDR2 YENEEA come from the germline V gene. The V end lost 0 bases, the J end lost 11 bases, and 10 bases lay between the germline ends. This CDR3 is CASSLEMGEAFF. In DNA, the CDR3 is TGTGCCAGCAGCTTAGAAATGGGGGAGGCTTTCTTT.

This chain connects TRBV3-1 (or the pseudogene TRBV3-2) to TRBJ2-2; D is unresolved. CDR1 is LGHDT, CDR2 YNNKEL, per germline (reference sequence). The CDR3 consists of 16 residues. Trimming shortened V by 0 bases and J by 4 bases, and 12 bases separated the two germline ends. CDR3: CASSQDFASATGELFF. The CDR3 DNA follows: TGTGCCAGCAGCCAAGATTTCGCCTCTGCCACCGGGGAGCTGTTTTTT.

The chain joins TRBV27 to TRBJ2-6, with no clear D. The length of the CDR3 is 14 residues. The V and J ends lost 9 bases and 0 bases respectively, with 9 bases between them. Germline V gene data show CDR1 as MNHEY and CDR2 as SMNVEV (reference sequence). The CDR3 nucleotides are TGTGCCAGTGGTCGTATCTCTGGGGCCAACGTCCTGACTTTC. Its translation: CASGRISGANVLTF.

This chain joins TRBV7-9 and TRBJ1-1, with a tentative D call TRBD1 (6 bases). Germline loops: CDR1 SEHNR, CDR2 FQNEAQ (reference sequence). This CDR3 is 13 amino acids long. Trimming pared 4 bases from V and 5 bases from J, leaving 11 bases between. CDR3 sequence (DNA): TGTGCCAGCAGCTCGGACAGAAGGACTGAAGCTTTCTTT. This translates into CASSSDRRTEAFF.

This clone was counted a single time. The chain links TRBV7-2 to TRBJ2-5, with D tentatively TRBD1 (6 bases). V lost 2 bases and J 6 bases, leaving 10 bases between the germline ends. The germline CDR1 and CDR2 sequences are SGHTA and FQGNSA. CDR3 length: 13 amino acids. The CDR3 bases are TGTGCCAGCAGCTTATGGACAGATAAGACCCAGTACTTC. Translation: CASSLWTDKTQYF.

The chain is built from TRBV12-3 or TRBV12-4 and TRBJ2-1; TRBD2 is a possible D gene (5 bases). Trimming took off 6 bases at V and 9 bases at J, with 12 bases between the two ends. The CDR3 is 12 residues long. The CDR3 region has the DNA TGTGCCAGCAGCCCCCTAGGAGGTGAGCAGTTCTTC. Its protein product is CASSPLGGEQFF.